The clone carrying this T cell receptor beta chain was detected a few times. This CDR3 region has 13 residues. The germline V gene encodes CDR1 SGHTA and CDR2 FQGNSA. Trimming left V 6 bases short and J 2 bases short, with 9 bases between. This record belongs to a study of shared clonotypes between healthy human individuals. Replicate PCRs run on sorted subsets employed 150 to 250 ng DNA, roughly 30,000 T cell genomes. TCRdb's copy holds only in-frame clones and misses some; the assay was immunoSEQ multiplex PCR. The data contain around 1,100,000 clones, about 80% of them singletons. This TCR was recovered from a man in his late teens or twenties in good health. Some clones in this sample may be carry-over from other donors' samples. Sequencing input: memory CD4+ T cells from PBMCs. The subset here: CD45RA-negative fraction. This chain joins TRBV7-2 and TRBJ2-3; no reliable D call. Written as DNA, the CDR3 is TGTGCCAGCAGGTTCAGAGTCACAGATACGCAGTATTTT. Protein sequence: CASRFRVTDTQYF.